This is a list of T cell receptor beta chains from one sample in a study of CD8+CD57+ T cells in acquired aplastic anemia. In TCRdb, the reads were re-called with MiXCR into one record per CDR3 protein. The data show around 220,000 distinct CDR3 sequences, about half seen once. Specimen: sorted CD4+, CD8+, or CD8+CD57+ T cells (not recorded which) from PBMCs. All receptors derive from a human donor with aplastic anemia. Both conserved end residues are part of each CDR3. A D gene is named only where the DNA matches it firmly. The size of a clone is reported for some rows only, either as once, few or many, or as a class for expanded clones.

abundance: many
v_gene: TRBV3-1
len: 14
d_gene: .
j_gene: TRBJ1-2
CDR3nt: TGTGCCAGCAGCCAAGTGCGAGACAGCTATGGCTACACCTTC
CDR3aa: CASSQVRDSYGYTF

abundance: many
v_gene: TRBV7-9
len: 15
d_gene: .
j_gene: TRBJ2-2
CDR3nt: TGTGCCAGCCCTACCCCGGGGGGCAACACCGGGGAGCTGTTTTTT
CDR3aa: CASPTPGGNTGELFF

abundance: .
v_gene: TRBV7-9
len: 16
d_gene: TRBD1
j_gene: TRBJ2-5
CDR3nt: TGTGCCAGCAGCTTAGGAGGGGGCTTGGGGCAAGAGACCCAGTACTTC
CDR3aa: CASSLGGGLGQETQYF

abundance: .
v_gene: TRBV20-1
len: 13
d_gene: .
j_gene: TRBJ2-3
CDR3nt: TGCAGTGCTAGTAGGGGTAGCACAGATACGCAGTATTTT
CDR3aa: CSASRGSTDTQYF

abundance: .
v_gene: TRBV11-1
len: 19
d_gene: .
j_gene: TRBJ1-1
CDR3nt: TGCGCCAGCAGCTCGGACAACGCCCCCCACTCTGGGGCCAACGTCCTGACTTTCTTT
CDR3aa: CASSSDNAPHSGANVLTFF

abundance: .
v_gene: TRBV20-1
len: 11
d_gene: .
j_gene: TRBJ2-5
CDR3nt: TGCAGTGCAGGAGGTCAAGAGACCCAGTACTTC
CDR3aa: CSAGGQETQYF

abundance: .
v_gene: TRBV29-1
len: 14
d_gene: .
j_gene: TRBJ1-1
CDR3nt: TGCAGCGTTGCACAAAGCCTTACAAACACTGAAGCTTTCTTT
CDR3aa: CSVAQSLTNTEAFF

abundance: many
v_gene: TRBV19
len: 17
d_gene: .
j_gene: TRBJ2-6
CDR3nt: TGTGCCAGTAGTATCGGTAGGGGAGAGTCTGGGGCCAACGTCCTGACTTTC
CDR3aa: CASSIGRGESGANVLTF

abundance: .
v_gene: TRBV18
len: 13
d_gene: .
j_gene: TRBJ1-1
CDR3nt: TGTGCCAGCTCACCATATAGGGGGAGTGGTGCTTTCTTT
CDR3aa: CASSPYRGSGAFF

abundance: .
v_gene: TRBV19
len: 18
d_gene: .
j_gene: TRBJ1-2
CDR3nt: TGTGCCAGTAGTCTCCCAACGGGGAGGTCTCAAGCGGTCTATGGCTACACCTTC
CDR3aa: CASSLPTGRSQAVYGYTF

abundance: many
v_gene: TRBV6-1
len: 13
d_gene: TRBD1
j_gene: TRBJ1-5
CDR3nt: TGTGCCAGCAGGGGGACAGCGAATCAGCCCCAGCATTTT
CDR3aa: CASRGTANQPQHF

abundance: many
v_gene: TRBV7-6
len: 14
d_gene: TRBD1
j_gene: TRBJ1-2
CDR3nt: TGTGCCAGCAGCTCCTATCTTACAGGGGCTGGCTACACCTTC
CDR3aa: CASSSYLTGAGYTF

abundance: .
v_gene: TRBV2
len: 11
d_gene: .
j_gene: TRBJ1-1
CDR3nt: TGTGCCAGCAGTGAAGGGCGTACAGCTTTCTTT
CDR3aa: CASSEGRTAFF

abundance: .
v_gene: TRBV7-9
len: 16
d_gene: .
j_gene: TRBJ1-4
CDR3nt: TGTGCCAGCAGCGAATCTTCTGGCCACTACGGTGAAAAACTGTTTTTT
CDR3aa: CASSESSGHYGEKLFF

abundance: many
v_gene: TRBV20-1
len: 16
d_gene: .
j_gene: TRBJ1-5
CDR3nt: TGCAGTGCTATAGATTCCTCGACCGGGTTAAATCAGCCCCAGCATTTT
CDR3aa: CSAIDSSTGLNQPQHF

abundance: few
v_gene: TRBV28
len: 15
d_gene: TRBD1
j_gene: TRBJ1-2
CDR3nt: TGTGCCAGCAGACCCCCCGGTTCAGGGGGGTATGGCTACACCTTC
CDR3aa: CASRPPGSGGYGYTF

abundance: few
v_gene: TRBV6-6
len: 21
d_gene: TRBD2
j_gene: TRBJ2-6
CDR3nt: TGTGCCAGCAGTGAAGGGAGGGGGAGGGGTAGCGGGGGGGCTGGGGCCAACGTCCTGACTTTC
CDR3aa: CASSEGRGRGSGGAGANVLTF

abundance: .
v_gene: TRBV7-3
len: 16
d_gene: TRBD2
j_gene: TRBJ2-1
CDR3nt: TGTGCCAGCAGCCTAGCGGGGGGACTAGCGGTCAATGAGCAGTTCTTC
CDR3aa: CASSLAGGLAVNEQFF

abundance: .
v_gene: TRBV7-9
len: 17
d_gene: .
j_gene: TRBJ1-2
CDR3nt: TGTGCCAGCAGCCCCCGCGGTTTAATGGGCGATAACTATGGCTACACCTTC
CDR3aa: CASSPRGLMGDNYGYTF

abundance: .
v_gene: TRBV15
len: 16
d_gene: .
j_gene: TRBJ2-7
CDR3nt: TGTGCCACCAGCAGCCAGGGCCGTCAGGGAACCTACGAGCAGTACTTC
CDR3aa: CATSSQGRQGTYEQYF

abundance: .
v_gene: TRBV19
len: 15
d_gene: TRBD1
j_gene: TRBJ1-4
CDR3nt: TGTGCCAGCAGCGCTTCCGGGACAGGGGTAGAAAAACTGTTTTTT
CDR3aa: CASSASGTGVEKLFF

abundance: .
v_gene: TRBV7-2
len: 15
d_gene: .
j_gene: TRBJ2-2
CDR3nt: TGTGCCAGCAGCTTAGATATCGATTTGCCCGGGGAGCTGTTTTTT
CDR3aa: CASSLDIDLPGELFF

abundance: many
v_gene: TRBV10-3
len: 14
d_gene: TRBD2
j_gene: TRBJ2-1
CDR3nt: TGTGCCATCAGAGTTGGGAGCGGGGGCGCTGAGCAGTTCTTC
CDR3aa: CAIRVGSGGAEQFF

abundance: .
v_gene: TRBV7-2
len: 13
d_gene: .
j_gene: TRBJ2-5
CDR3nt: TGTGCCAGCAGCTTAGCAGGCAGGGGGGCCCAGTACTTC
CDR3aa: CASSLAGRGAQYF

abundance: .
v_gene: TRBV7-2
len: 14
d_gene: .
j_gene: TRBJ2-7
CDR3nt: TGTGCCAGCAGCTTTTCATGGACGTCCTACGAGCAGTACTTC
CDR3aa: CASSFSWTSYEQYF

abundance: .
v_gene: TRBV2
len: 14
d_gene: .
j_gene: TRBJ1-5
CDR3nt: TGTGCCAGCAGTACCCTTCAGAGGGGCGCCCCCCAGCATTTT
CDR3aa: CASSTLQRGAPQHF

abundance: once
v_gene: TRBV6-1
len: 13
d_gene: .
j_gene: TRBJ1-1
CDR3nt: TGTGCCGGCAGACGGGACCTTAACACTGAAGCTTTCTTT
CDR3aa: CAGRRDLNTEAFF

abundance: .
v_gene: TRBV20-1
len: 12
d_gene: .
j_gene: TRBJ2-5
CDR3nt: TGCAGTGCTGCCTGGGGCCAAGAGACCCAGTACTTC
CDR3aa: CSAAWGQETQYF

abundance: many
v_gene: TRBV2
len: 16
d_gene: TRBD1
j_gene: TRBJ2-5
CDR3nt: TGTGCCAGCAGTGAGCGACAGGGAAAGAATCGGGAGACCCAGTACTTC
CDR3aa: CASSERQGKNRETQYF

abundance: many
v_gene: TRBV20-1
len: 14
d_gene: TRBD2
j_gene: TRBJ2-3
CDR3nt: TGCAGTGCTAGACGGACTAGGGGCACAGATACGCAGTATTTT
CDR3aa: CSARRTRGTDTQYF

abundance: .
v_gene: TRBV19
len: 14
d_gene: .
j_gene: TRBJ1-5
CDR3nt: TGTGCCAGTAGTATAGTGGTTAGCAATCAGCCCCAGCATTTT
CDR3aa: CASSIVVSNQPQHF

abundance: .
v_gene: TRBV25-1
len: 13
d_gene: .
j_gene: TRBJ1-2
CDR3nt: TGTGCCAGCAGTCGAGGGGGTAACTATGGCTACACCTTC
CDR3aa: CASSRGGNYGYTF

abundance: .
v_gene: TRBV5-4
len: 15
d_gene: TRBD1
j_gene: TRBJ2-2
CDR3nt: TGTGCCAGCAGCTCCTCAGGGGGCCCCACCGGGGAGCTGTTTTTT
CDR3aa: CASSSSGGPTGELFF

abundance: .
v_gene: TRBV7-9
len: 15
d_gene: TRBD1
j_gene: TRBJ1-2
CDR3nt: TGTGCCAGCAGCCCTGATGGGACAGCCACCTATGGCTACACCTTC
CDR3aa: CASSPDGTATYGYTF

abundance: .
v_gene: TRBV20-1
len: 10
d_gene: .
j_gene: TRBJ2-1
CDR3nt: TGCAGTGCCCAGGGGAATGAGCAGTTCTTC
CDR3aa: CSAQGNEQFF

abundance: many
v_gene: TRBV2
len: 14
d_gene: .
j_gene: TRBJ1-5
CDR3nt: TGTGCCAGCGGGGGTAGCAGTAGCAATCAGCCCCAGCATTTT
CDR3aa: CASGGSSSNQPQHF

abundance: .
v_gene: TRBV2
len: 13
d_gene: TRBD1
j_gene: TRBJ2-7
CDR3nt: TGTGCCAGCAGCGGACAGGTACCCTACGAGCAGTACTTC
CDR3aa: CASSGQVPYEQYF

abundance: .
v_gene: TRBV19
len: 16
d_gene: TRBD1
j_gene: TRBJ2-7
CDR3nt: TGTGCCAGTAGTATAGGCCAGGGACAGGGGACCCACGAGCAGTACTTC
CDR3aa: CASSIGQGQGTHEQYF

abundance: once
v_gene: TRBV11-1
len: 13
d_gene: .
j_gene: TRBJ1-3
CDR3nt: TGTGCCAGCAGCCTGGAAGTCTCGGACACCATATATTTT
CDR3aa: CASSLEVSDTIYF

abundance: few
v_gene: TRBV6-1
len: 15
d_gene: .
j_gene: TRBJ1-1
CDR3nt: TGTGCCAGCAGTGAAGTGGCCCTGGGGAACACTGAAGCTTTCTTT
CDR3aa: CASSEVALGNTEAFF

abundance: .
v_gene: TRBV25-1
len: 12
d_gene: .
j_gene: TRBJ2-7
CDR3nt: TGTGCCAGCACCAGGGTCGGGAACGAGCAGTACTTC
CDR3aa: CASTRVGNEQYF

abundance: few
v_gene: TRBV6-2/TRBV6-3
len: 19
d_gene: TRBD1
j_gene: TRBJ2-1
CDR3nt: TGTGCCAGCAGTTACCCGGACAGGGCCACCTCTAGCTCCTACAATGAGCAGTTCTTC
CDR3aa: CASSYPDRATSSSYNEQFF